This TCR beta chain was captured in a study of tumor and adjacent non-tumor tissue in lung cancer. Study at large: The cohort had 12 adenocarcinoma, a couple of squamous cell and 1 small cell patients. Samples averaged about 3.8 million productive TCRbeta reads each. Findings and limits, study-wide: TCR diversity was significantly greater in tumor than normal lung tissue.

RNA was extracted from bulk tissue without any cell sorting. The CDR3 covers 14 residues. About this clonotype itself: Its cognate antigen is unknown. This sequence may be a read error, since a much larger clone differs from it by one base.

TCRbeta libraries were built with three rounds of nested PCR, modified from ARM-PCR. TCRdb reprocessed the multiplex PCR reads with MiXCR, giving one entry per CDR3 protein. This sample has 220,000 or so distinct CDR3 sequences, with 60% to 85% found just once. The chain is built from TRBV12-3 or TRBV12-4 and TRBJ1-2; no clear D gene. The receptor was isolated from a man aged 60 to 69 with non-small cell lung cancer. The sequencing sample was made of lung tumor tissue. The CDR3, as DNA: TGTGTCAGCAGTCTCGGAGCGGGTCAAGGCGGCTACACCTTC. Protein: CVSSLGAGQGGYTF.